Shown below are 22 T cell receptor beta chains from a single sample sequenced in a study of identical twins. TCRdb reprocessed the 5' RACE reads with MiXCR, giving one entry per CDR3 protein. This sample yields about 240,000 distinct CDR3 sequences, of which 8% to 11% are seen a single time; more than 8.5% belongs to the top ten. Sequenced: memory T cells sorted from blood. All receptors come from a man aged 50-60 years in good health.

V gene TRBV7-2 combines with J gene TRBJ2-1, with D unresolved. Germline-derived CDR1 and CDR2 are SGHTA and FQGNSA. V was shortened by 2 bases and J by 10 bases, with 12 bases between the two germline ends. CDR3 length equals 13 residues. In DNA form, the CDR3 reads TGTGCCAGCAGCTTATTTCGGATCGGGGAGCAGTTCTTC. Encoded protein: CASSLFRIGEQFF.

This clonotype was observed at least ten times. J is TRBJ2-1 and V is TRBV12-3 or TRBV12-4; possibly TRBD1 for D (7 bases). V was pared by 6 bases and J by 4 bases, with 16 bases between. This CDR3 spans 15 amino acids. The CDR3, as DNA: TGTGCCAGCAGCCAGGGGGGCGGACAGTACAATGAGCAGTTCTTC. Its protein is CASSQGGGQYNEQFF.

There are many counts of this clonotype. The CDR3 sequence is CASSSPVGGNGYTF. The CDR3, as DNA: TGTGCCAGCAGTTCCCCCGTTGGGGGCAACGGCTACACCTTC. This chain links TRBV6-5 with TRBJ1-2, with D possibly matching TRBD1 (6 bases). With 4 bases removed from V and 8 bases from J, the gap between germline ends came to 17 bases. This CDR3 spans 14 amino acids. Germline CDR1 MNHEY, CDR2 SVGAGI.

This clonotype was recorded at least ten times. The rearrangement links TRBV29-1 to TRBJ2-1; the D gene is possibly TRBD2 (6 bases). This CDR3 contains 13 residues. The germline V and J ends were trimmed by 2 bases and 10 bases, with 15 bases remaining between them. Germline V CDR1 and CDR2: SQVTM, ANQGSEA. CDR3 sequence: CSVERDRAGEQFF. The CDR3 DNA sequence: TGCAGCGTTGAAAGGGATAGAGCGGGCGAGCAGTTCTTC.

This clonotype was detected many times. This chain joins TRBV4-1 and TRBJ1-1; D remains ambiguous. The V gene lost 3 bases and the J gene lost 0 bases, with 11 bases spanning the gap. This CDR3 spans 15 amino acids. CDR1 and CDR2 (germline): MGHRA, YSYEKL. This CDR3 is CASSQMLAVNTEAFF. CDR3 DNA sequence: TGCGCCAGCAGCCAGATGTTAGCCGTGAACACTGAAGCTTTCTTT.

This clonotype appeared many times. Here the CDR3 DNA reads TGTGCCAGCAGTGTTCGGGGACGTTCCTATGGCTACACCTTC. Translation gives CASSVRGRSYGYTF. V and J are TRBV25-1 and TRBJ1-2, with TRBD1 as a possible D gene (5 bases). Trimming cost V 4 bases and J 4 bases, with 13 bases left between them. This CDR3 contains 14 residues. The V gene's germline CDR1 is MGHDK and CDR2 SYGVNS.

This clonotype has at least ten counts. J is TRBJ2-3 and V is TRBV5-1; 9 nucleotides match TRBD2. The trim removed 5 bases at V and 4 bases at J, leaving 8 bases unmatched. The CDR3 sequence is 15 residues long. CDR1 SGHRS and CDR2 YFSETQ come from the germline V gene. The CDR3 region is CASSPPAGGADTQYF. The CDR3 DNA sequence: TGCGCCAGCAGTCCCCCAGCGGGAGGCGCAGATACGCAGTATTTT.

This clonotype turned up a few times. The J gene is TRBJ2-7, the V gene TRBV28; 10 nucleotides agree with TRBD2. J gave up 2 bases and V 5 bases, and 6 bases lay outside the gene matches. This CDR3 region has 15 residues. The germline CDR1 and CDR2 sequences are MDHEN and SYDVKM. The CDR3 here is CASSASGRETYEQYF. Written as DNA, the CDR3 is TGTGCCAGCAGTGCCAGCGGGAGGGAAACCTACGAGCAGTACTTC.

This clonotype has a handful of counts. The chain employs TRBV12-3 or TRBV12-4 and TRBJ2-2; maybe TRBD1 (7 bases). V dropped 6 bases and J dropped 4 bases, with 15 bases sitting between them. The CDR3 has 15 amino acids. Here the CDR3 DNA reads TGTGCCAGCAGCGTCGGCGGGACAGTCACCGGGGAGCTGTTTTTT. This translates into CASSVGGTVTGELFF.

Only a few counts were recorded for this clonotype. V gene TRBV19 combines with J gene TRBJ2-1; D unresolved. Germline-derived CDR1 and CDR2 are LNHDA and SQIVND (reference sequence). The CDR3 runs to 11 residues. V shed 5 bases and J shed 12 bases, with 11 bases lying between them. CDR3 protein: CASSFHLAQFF. The CDR3 DNA reads TGTGCCAGTAGTTTCCATCTTGCGCAGTTCTTC.

This clonotype was seen only a few times. The V call is TRBV5-6, the J call TRBJ1-2, with unresolved D. V lost 2 bases, J lost 4 bases, and 18 bases lay in between. The CDR3 consists of 16 residues. Germline assignment: CDR1 SGHDT and CDR2 YYEEEE. Here the CDR3 DNA reads TGTGCCAGCAGCTTCGGTAGGGCGCGGGGATCCTATGGCTACACCTTC. Its translation: CASSFGRARGSYGYTF.

This clonotype has ten or more counts. This chain uses TRBV20-1 with TRBJ2-7, with 8 bases lining up with TRBD2. The CDR3 has 13 amino acids. Per the germline V gene, CDR1 is DFQATT and CDR2 is SNEGSKA (reference sequence). V trimming: 4 bases; J trimming: 4 bases; junction bases outside the gene matches: 6. The DNA for the CDR3 is TGCAGTGCTACAGCGGGAGATCCGTACGAGCAGTACTTC. Its translation is CSATAGDPYEQYF.

This clonotype was picked up a small number of times. This rearrangement joins TRBV11-2 to TRBJ2-3, with 7 bases aligning to TRBD2. The CDR3 runs 14 residues. V shed 3 bases and J 7 bases; nucleotides not matched to a gene: 7. Per germline, CDR1 SGHAT and CDR2 FQNNGV. CDR3: CASSLGGVVNTQYF. CDR3 coding DNA: TGTGCCAGCAGCTTGGGGGGGGTCGTTAATACGCAGTATTTT.

There are a few counts of this clonotype. This rearrangement joins TRBV7-9 to TRBJ2-2; 8 bases match TRBD1. This CDR3 spans 15 amino acids. The junction had 10 bases not matched to a gene; V was cut back by 8 bases and J by 5 bases. Germline values: CDR1 SEHNR, CDR2 FQNEAQ (reference sequence). The CDR3: CASAKQGAQTGELFF. CDR3 in DNA: TGTGCCAGCGCAAAGCAGGGGGCGCAGACCGGGGAGCTGTTTTTT. The full variable domain, rest sourced from reference TRBV7-9 and TRBJ2-2, is DTGVSQNPRHKITKRGQNVTFRCDPISEHNRLYWYRQTLGQGPEFLTYFQNEAQLEKSRLLSDRFSAERPKGSFSTLEIQRTEQGDSAMYLCASAKQGAQTGELFFGEGSRLTVL.

This clonotype has a handful of counts. V and J are TRBV5-1 and TRBJ2-5, with 11 bases aligning to TRBD2. The V and J ends lost 4 bases and 5 bases, in that order; junction bases with no gene match: 4. Per the germline V gene, CDR1 is SGHRS and CDR2 is YFSETQ. The CDR3 length is 14 residues. The CDR3 DNA is TGCGCCAGCAGCGAAACTAGCGGGAGTGAGACCCAGTACTTC. This codes for CASSETSGSETQYF.

V and J are TRBV5-4 and TRBJ2-2; TRBD1 agrees at 9 bases. This CDR3 contains 15 residues. Per germline, CDR1 SGHNT and CDR2 YYREEE (reference sequence). V lost 5 bases and J lost 5; bases outside the gene matches: 7. The CDR3 DNA sequence: TGTGCCAGCAGTTCCGGGACAGGGAAGACCGGGGAGCTGTTTTTT. Protein sequence: CASSSGTGKTGELFF.

The V gene is TRBV27, the J gene TRBJ2-1; 10 bases fit TRBD2. With V trimmed by 2 bases and J by 0 bases, 10 bases remained unmatched. The CDR3 runs to 19 residues. Germline V lookup: CDR1 MNHEY, CDR2 SMNVEV (reference sequence). The CDR3 protein is CASSLRLAGGSSSYNEQFF. The DNA of the CDR3 is TGTGCCAGCAGTTTAAGGTTAGCGGGGGGCTCAAGCTCCTACAATGAGCAGTTCTTC.

V usage is TRBV12-3 or TRBV12-4 and J usage is TRBJ2-1; 8 bases agree with TRBD1. There are 14 residues in the CDR3. After removal of 7 bases from V and 5 bases from J, the junction contained 7 bases not matched to a gene. The CDR3 sequence: CASTLTGVNNEQFF. The CDR3 DNA reads TGTGCCAGCACCTTGACAGGGGTCAACAATGAGCAGTTCTTC.

In its sample, this clonotype was seen a few times. CDR3 bases: TGTGCCAGCACCCTTATGGGGGCTGGGCAGTTCTTC. This encodes CASTLMGAGQFF. The rearrangement joins TRBV6-1 to TRBJ2-1, with D possibly being TRBD1 (6 bases). CDR1 MNHNS and CDR2 SASEGT come from the germline V gene. Trimming removed 7 bases at V and 12 bases at J, with 16 bases between. There are 12 residues in the CDR3.

This clonotype was picked up many times. The rearrangement links TRBV12-3 or TRBV12-4 to TRBJ1-5; 7 bases fit TRBD1. V was clipped by 5 bases and J by 6 bases; unmatched bases: 7. The CDR3 has 14 residues. In nucleotides, the CDR3 is TGTGCCAGCAGTCTAGACAGGGCCGTTCAGCCCCAGCATTTT. This translates into CASSLDRAVQPQHF.

This clonotype was counted at least ten times. The chain is built from TRBV7-6 and TRBJ2-3; D unclear. Germline loops: CDR1 SGHVS, CDR2 FNYEAQ. The V gene lost 1 base and the J gene lost 8 bases, with 7 bases spanning the gap. This CDR3 has 12 residues. CDR3 nucleotide sequence: TGTGCCAGCAGCTTAGAAGCCCGTACGCAGTATTTT. Translated, it gives CASSLEARTQYF.

The chain has TRBV7-2 and TRBJ2-7, with 13 bases that match TRBD2. After removal of 3 bases from V and 6 bases from J, the junction contained 5 bases not matched to a gene. CDR1 is SGHTA and CDR2 is FQGNSA in the germline V gene. CDR3 length: 15 residues. This CDR3 is CASSLALAGGVEQYF. CDR3 sequence (DNA): TGTGCCAGCAGCTTGGCACTAGCGGGAGGGGTCGAGCAGTACTTC.